This is a list of T cell receptor beta chains from one sample in a study of blood T cells in healthy people across ages. TCRdb called the 5' RACE reads again in MiXCR, with one record for every CDR3 protein. Of hundreds of thousands of distinct CDR3 sequences listed, roughly half were seen once; the top ten hold 45% to 65%. Sequences were obtained from blood. These receptors were taken from a man aged 60 to 69 in good health. CDR3s include the opening cysteine and the closing phenylalanine or tryptophan. D genes are given only for firm matches. Rows may omit the clone size; those that give it use once, few, many or a size class.

TRBJ2-5	TRBV2	15	NA	NA	TGTGCCAGCGGGGAACAGGGTTCGGGACAAGAGACCCAGTACTTC	CASGEQGSGQETQYF
TRBJ2-5	TRBV29-1	12	NA	NA	TGCAGCGTTGAAGGTCTAATAGAGACCCAGTACTTC	CSVEGLIETQYF
TRBJ1-2	TRBV30	12	NA	NA	TGTGCCTGGCATGGAGTAGTGGAAGGCTACACCTTC	CAWHGVVEGYTF
TRBJ2-3	TRBV20-1	15	TRBD2	NA	TGCAGTGCTAGCTCTAGCGGGAGTAACACAGATACGCAGTATTTT	CSASSSGSNTDTQYF
TRBJ1-2	TRBV27	13	NA	many	TGTGCCAGCAGTTTAAACAGGGTGTCTGGCTACACCTTC	CASSLNRVSGYTF
TRBJ2-5	TRBV10-2	15	NA	NA	TGCGCCAGCAGTGCCGCGACCATTGCGGGAGAGACCCAGTACTTC	CASSAATIAGETQYF
TRBJ1-1	TRBV7-2	13	NA	NA	TGTGCCAGCAGCTTACAGGGATTTACTGAAGCTTTCTTT	CASSLQGFTEAFF
TRBJ2-4	TRBV10-3	16	NA	few	TGTGCCATCAGTGAAGTGGGCGGCCTAGCCAAAAACATTCAGTACTTC	CAISEVGGLAKNIQYF
TRBJ2-5	TRBV2	14	TRBD1	many	TGTGCCAGCAGTGAAGAGGCAGGGACAGGGGCCCAGTACTTC	CASSEEAGTGAQYF
TRBJ2-3	TRBV27	15	TRBD1	NA	TGTGCCAGCAGTTTCGGACAGGGAAACACAGATACGCAGTATTTT	CASSFGQGNTDTQYF
TRBJ2-3	TRBV5-1	16	NA	once	TGCGCCAGCAGGATTGGCGACAGCACTAGCACAGATACGCAGTATTTT	CASRIGDSTSTDTQYF
TRBJ2-6	TRBV11-1	17	NA	NA	TGTGCCAGCAGCGCGGCCGGGACCCACTCTGGGGCCAACGTCCTGACTTTC	CASSAAGTHSGANVLTF
TRBJ2-2	TRBV7-2	15	TRBD2	NA	TGTGCCAGCAGCCCGACTAGCGGGAGGACCGGGGAGCTGTTTTTT	CASSPTSGRTGELFF
TRBJ2-7	TRBV12-3/TRBV12-4	15	TRBD2	NA	TGTGCCAGCAGCCGCTTTACTAGCGGGGGAAAGGAGCAGTACTTC	CASSRFTSGGKEQYF
TRBJ2-1	TRBV7-7	13	NA	NA	TGTGCTAGCAGCTTGAATACGGGCGATGAGCAGTTCTTC	CASSLNTGDEQFF
TRBJ2-1	TRBV5-1	13	NA	NA	TGCGCCAGCAGCTTCTACACAGGGAATGAGCAGTTCTTC	CASSFYTGNEQFF
TRBJ1-2	TRBV27	12	TRBD1	many	TGTGCCAGCAGTTTTACAGGGGGCGACTACACCTTC	CASSFTGGDYTF
TRBJ1-6	TRBV6-1	15	NA	many	TGTGCCAGCAGTGAATACCGGGCTAGGGATTCACCCCTCCACTTT	CASSEYRARDSPLHF
TRBJ2-3	TRBV11-2	11	NA	many	TGTGCCAGCAGTGACACAGATACGCAGTATTTT	CASSDTDTQYF
TRBJ2-1	TRBV25-1	11	NA	NA	TGTGCCAGCAGTGAAAGGAATGAGCAGTTCTTC	CASSERNEQFF
TRBJ2-3	TRBV7-2	15	NA	NA	TGTGCCAGCAGCCTTTGGGGGGAGTTAGCAGATACGCAGTATTTT	CASSLWGELADTQYF
TRBJ2-7	TRBV29-1	15	TRBD2	few	TGCAGCGTTCGGGGAGGGCTAGCGGGATGGGGCGAGCAGTACTTC	CSVRGGLAGWGEQYF
TRBJ2-1	TRBV7-2	14	NA	NA	TGTGCCAGCAGCCTCTACACTTCCTACAATGAGCAGTTATTC	CASSLYTSYNEQLF
TRBJ2-1	TRBV4-2	16	TRBD2	NA	TGTGCCAGCAGCCAAGACCCAGCGGGAGGTGGAAATGAGCAGTTCTTC	CASSQDPAGGGNEQFF
TRBJ1-4	TRBV7-9	15	NA	NA	TGTGCCAGCAGCCCCGACGTGGGGCTAGGTGAAAAACTGTTTTTT	CASSPDVGLGEKLFF
TRBJ2-7	TRBV2	16	NA	few	TGTGCCAGCAGTAATGGGGGCGGAATCCGCTCCTACGAGCAGTACTTC	CASSNGGGIRSYEQYF
TRBJ2-1	TRBV7-2	15	NA	few	TGTGCCAGCAGCTTAGAGAAGAGCTCCTACAATGAGCAGTTCTTC	CASSLEKSSYNEQFF
TRBJ2-1	TRBV29-1	9	NA	few	TGCAGCGTTGACCGGGAGCAGTTCTTC	CSVDREQFF
TRBJ2-5	TRBV2	11	TRBD1	NA	TGTGCCACCCAACAGGGGAATGAGCAGTACTTC	CATQQGNEQYF
TRBJ2-7	TRBV30	12	NA	NA	TGTGCCTGGAGCGCCGGAGTATACGAGCAGTACTTC	CAWSAGVYEQYF
TRBJ2-7	TRBV5-1	17	TRBD2	NA	TGCGCCAGCAGGGATAATGCGGGGACTAGCGGGAAAGACGAGCAGTACTTC	CASRDNAGTSGKDEQYF
TRBJ1-5	TRBV2	14	TRBD1	NA	TGTGCCAGCCGGACAGGGGGAGTAGATCAGCCCCAGCATTTT	CASRTGGVDQPQHF
TRBJ2-3	TRBV3-1	15	TRBD2	NA	TGTGCCAGCAGCCAGTCTCTAGCGGGAGTAGATACGCAGTATTTT	CASSQSLAGVDTQYF
TRBJ2-5	TRBV12-3/TRBV12-4	13	NA	NA	TGTGCCAGCAGTTTAGCCATCGTGGGGACCCAGTACTTC	CASSLAIVGTQYF
TRBJ2-2	TRBV11-2	13	NA	NA	TGTGCCAGCATTTGGTCGGGGTCCGGGGAGCTGTTTTTT	CASIWSGSGELFF
TRBJ2-7	TRBV20-1	12	NA	NA	TGCAGTGCTACTGGGGGCTCGGGCGAGCAGTACTTC	CSATGGSGEQYF
TRBJ2-7	TRBV3-1	15	TRBD2	NA	TGTGCCAGCAGCCCGCGGCGAAGCGGGAGTTACGAGCAGTACTTC	CASSPRRSGSYEQYF
TRBJ2-2	TRBV7-3	18	NA	NA	TGTGCCAGCAGCTTAACGTTTTTGTCCGGGGAACGCACCGGGGAGCTGTTTTTT	CASSLTFLSGERTGELFF
TRBJ2-7	TRBV7-2	17	TRBD2	NA	TGTGCCAGCAGCGTCCAACGGACTAGCGGGACAACCTACGAGCAGTACTTC	CASSVQRTSGTTYEQYF
TRBJ1-2	TRBV7-2	14	NA	NA	TGTGCCAGCAGCACCATGGACAGAGCCGGTGGCTACACCTTC	CASSTMDRAGGYTF
TRBJ2-3	TRBV29-1	13	NA	many	TGCAGCGTTCGGGGCGGGAAGACAGATACGCAGTATTTT	CSVRGGKTDTQYF
TRBJ2-5	TRBV5-1	14	NA	NA	TGCGCCAGCAGCTTTGTTGGCAGGAACAATGAGCAGTACTTC	CASSFVGRNNEQYF
TRBJ2-1	TRBV20-1	17	NA	few	TGCAGTGCTAGAGAACCGTCCGGGAGATTCTCCTACAATGAGCAGTTCTTC	CSAREPSGRFSYNEQFF
TRBJ1-5	TRBV7-2	13	TRBD1	NA	TGTGCCAGCAGCTTGGGACAGGGAGAGCCCCAGCATTTT	CASSLGQGEPQHF
TRBJ2-1	TRBV11-2	15	TRBD1	NA	TGTGCCAGCAGCCCGGACAGGGGGGACTACAATGAGCAGTTCTTC	CASSPDRGDYNEQFF
TRBJ2-7	TRBV28	12	NA	NA	TGTGCCAGCCAGTTCGGCTCCTACGAGCAGTACTTC	CASQFGSYEQYF
TRBJ1-2	TRBV7-2	16	NA	NA	TGTGCCAGCAGACCCGGGGGGGCCTGGGGAGACTATGGCTACACCTTC	CASRPGGAWGDYGYTF
TRBJ2-7	TRBV27	15	NA	few	TGTGCCAGTAAAACCTCTAGCGAGCCTTTCTACGAGCAGTACTTC	CASKTSSEPFYEQYF
TRBJ2-5	TRBV7-2	15	NA	NA	TGTGCCAGCAGCTTAATAGGTACCCTAAAAGAGACCCAGTACTTC	CASSLIGTLKETQYF
TRBJ2-3	TRBV4-2	18	NA	NA	TGTGCCAGCAGCCGTCCCGTCGGGAGCGAGGGGCTCACAGATACGCAGTATTTT	CASSRPVGSEGLTDTQYF
TRBJ1-1	TRBV27	15	NA	NA	TGTGCCAGCAGTTCCATCCCGGGACACTTCACTGAAGCTTTCTTT	CASSSIPGHFTEAFF
TRBJ2-6	TRBV29-1	14	NA	NA	TGCCGCCCCTCCCAGGGGCACGGGGCCAACATCCTGACTTTC	CRPSQGHGANILTF
TRBJ2-7	TRBV7-2	14	NA	few	TGTGCCAGCAGCTTAGCGCTACAGAGACAAGAGCAGTACTTC	CASSLALQRQEQYF